This passage covers 20 T cell receptor beta chains from one sample sequenced in a study of blood T cell repertoires in COVID-19 (dated by TCRdb to 2020 to 2021). Library preparation used the immunoSEQ multiplex PCR assay. The table comes from immuneACCESS by way of TCRdb, which keeps in-frame sequences with V and J called. Part of the clones is missing from these tables; in studies checked, under half for an unresolved V gene and the rest for unknown reasons. Present in this sample are over 45,000 clones, roughly 87% of which were seen just once. The ten largest account for more than 3% of the sample. Sample: peripheral blood. The receptors here all came from a man aged 40-49 years with COVID-19, enrolled during active disease.

The sample holds one count of this clone. The chain recombines TRBV11-2 with TRBJ2-7, with TRBD1 identical over 7 bases. The V and J ends lost 0 bases and 2 bases, in that order; junction bases with no gene match: 7. Germline V lookup: CDR1 SGHAT, CDR2 FQNNGV. This CDR3 is built from 16 residues. CDR3 in amino acids: CASSLDDRDGTYEQYF. The DNA of the CDR3 is TGTGCCAGCAGCTTAGATGACAGGGACGGAACCTACGAGCAGTACTTC. Together with reference TRBV11-2 and TRBJ2-7, the CDR3 gives the full variable domain: EAGVAQSPRYKIIEKRQSVAFWCNPISGHATLYWYQQILGQGPKLLIQFQNNGVVDDSQLPKDRFSAERLKGVDSTLKIQPAKLEDSAVYLCASSLDDRDGTYEQYFGPGTRLTVT.

V usage is TRBV6-1 and J usage is TRBJ1-4; 7 bases are shared with TRBD1. Germline assignment: CDR1 MNHNS and CDR2 SASEGT. V lost 1 base, J lost 8 bases, and 13 bases stayed unmatched. The CDR3 runs to 17 residues. The CDR3 DNA sequence: TGTGCCAGCAGTGAAGAGCGTCGGGGCAGGGGGAGAGAAAAACTGTTTTTT. This codes for CASSEERRGRGREKLFF.

The rearrangement links TRBV28 to TRBJ1-5; tentatively, D is TRBD1 (6 bases). The germline CDR1 and CDR2 sequences are MDHEN and SYDVKM. This CDR3 has 13 amino acids. Trimming took 8 bases from V and 9 from J, leaving 17 bases between them. The CDR3, as DNA: TGTGCCAGCGGGACACCACCCGTCCTGCCCCAGCATTTT. Protein product: CASGTPPVLPQHF.

The V call is TRBV2, the J call TRBJ1-2; D perhaps matches TRBD1 (6 bases). Looked up from germline, CDR1 is SNHLY and CDR2 is FYNNEI. This CDR3 contains 15 residues. V was cut by 2 bases and J by 4 bases, with 14 bases left in between. CDR3 sequence reads: CASSERQGLSYGYTF. CDR3 DNA sequence: TGTGCCAGCAGTGAACGGCAGGGGCTCTCCTATGGCTACACCTTC.

The chain combines TRBV28 with TRBJ1-2; D is perhaps TRBD1 (5 bases). V lost 5 bases, J lost 4 bases, and 20 bases lay in between. CDR3 length: 16 residues. Germline V gene sequence: CDR1 MDHEN, CDR2 SYDVKM. The CDR3 loop reads CASSTEGTALTYGYTF. DNA for the CDR3: TGTGCCAGCAGTACTGAAGGGACTGCCCTGACCTATGGCTACACCTTC.

V gene TRBV7-2 combines with J gene TRBJ1-1; D is ambiguous. Trimming cost V 5 bases and J 5 bases, with 9 bases left between them. Germline CDR1 SGHTA, CDR2 FQGNSA. CDR3 length: 12 amino acids. The CDR3 sequence: CASSLGRTEAFF. The CDR3 region has the DNA TGTGCCAGCAGCCTGGGGAGGACTGAAGCTTTCTTT. Variable domain in full (rest from reference TRBV7-2 and TRBJ1-1): GAGVSQSPSNKVTEKGKDVELRCDPISGHTALYWYRQSLGQGLEFLIYFQGNSAPDKSGLPSDRFSAERTGGSVSTLTIQRTQQEDSAVYLCASSLGRTEAFFGQGTRLTVV.

The chain joins TRBV19 to TRBJ2-5; 8 nucleotides match TRBD2. There are 16 residues in the CDR3. Germline trimming cut 2 bases from V and 5 bases from J; bases unmatched to any gene: 10. Looked up from germline, CDR1 is LNHDA and CDR2 is SQIVND (reference sequence). CDR3 residues: CASSISPSGSSETQYF. The CDR3 DNA reads as TGTGCCAGTAGTATATCCCCCAGCGGGAGCTCTGAGACCCAGTACTTC.

This sequence joins TRBV5-6 and TRBJ2-3; D is possibly TRBD2 (5 bases). The length of the CDR3 is 15 residues. Per germline, CDR1 SGHDT and CDR2 YYEEEE. Deletions cut 0 bases from V and 0 bases from J, with 8 bases between. The CDR3 is CASSLATGSTDTQYF. CDR3 coding DNA: TGTGCCAGCAGCTTGGCTACGGGGAGCACAGATACGCAGTATTTT.

The CDR3 DNA reads as TGTGCCAGCAGCCCAAAACTCCGGGCACCCCTCCACTTT. Translating it yields CASSPKLRAPLHF. This chain joins TRBV3-1 (or the pseudogene TRBV3-2) and TRBJ1-6; D is undetermined. The CDR3 length is 13 residues. Germline CDR1 reads LGHDT; CDR2 reads YNNKEL (reference sequence). V gave up 4 bases and J gave up 11 bases, with 12 bases separating them.

The V and J genes are TRBV29-1 and TRBJ2-1; possibly TRBD2 for D (6 bases). This CDR3 spans 15 amino acids. Trimming left V 4 bases short and J 4 bases short, with 17 bases between. The germline gives CDR1 SQVTM, CDR2 ANQGSEA. CDR3 protein: CSVATPGLRYNEQFF. As DNA, the CDR3 is TGCAGCGTTGCAACGCCGGGACTGCGATACAATGAGCAGTTCTTC.

This chain joins TRBV7-9 and TRBJ2-1; 9 nucleotides agree with TRBD2. CDR1 and CDR2 (germline): SEHNR, FQNEAQ (reference sequence). Germline trimming cut 4 bases from V and 4 bases from J; bases unmatched to any gene: 5. CDR3 length: 15 residues. The DNA for the CDR3 is TGTGCCAGCAGCTCATCTAGCGGGACTTACAATGAGCAGTTCTTC. Translation: CASSSSSGTYNEQFF. Variable domain in full (rest from reference TRBV7-9 and TRBJ2-1): DTGVSQNPRHKITKRGQNVTFRCDPISEHNRLYWYRQTLGQGPEFLTYFQNEAQLEKSRLLSDRFSAERPKGSFSTLEIQRTEQGDSAMYLCASSSSSGTYNEQFFGPGTRLTVL.

The V call is TRBV12-3 or TRBV12-4, the J call TRBJ2-7; no definite D call. The ends were cut back, 5 bases at V and 1 base at J, with 9 bases in the middle. The CDR3 has 13 amino acids. The DNA of the CDR3 is TGTGCCAGCAGTGAGGCATCTTCCTACGAGCAGTACTTC. Its translation: CASSEASSYEQYF.

The rearrangement uses TRBV7-2 and TRBJ2-7; 10 bases are shared with TRBD2. J lost 0 bases, V lost 2 bases, and 1 base had no gene match. Germline V gene sequence: CDR1 SGHTA, CDR2 FQGNSA. This CDR3 is built from 15 residues. CDR3: CASSLRTSGSYEQYF. For the CDR3, the DNA is TGTGCCAGCAGCTTAAGGACTAGCGGCTCCTACGAGCAGTACTTC.

There are many counts of this clone. This rearrangement joins TRBV29-1 to TRBJ2-7; 8 bases map to TRBD1. Germline CDR1 and CDR2: SQVTM and ANQGSEA. Germline trimming cut 4 bases from V and 0 bases from J; bases unmatched to any gene: 5. The CDR3 covers 14 residues. In DNA, the CDR3 is TGCAGCGTTGGAGGACAGGGCCTCTCCTACGAGCAGTACTTC. It codes for CSVGGQGLSYEQYF.

This clone was counted a single time. This chain uses TRBV2 with TRBJ2-3; TRBD2 agrees at 11 bases. Unmatched junction bases numbered 14, after V lost 7 bases and J lost 5 bases. CDR1 is SNHLY, CDR2 FYNNEI, per germline. The CDR3 contains 17 residues. CDR3 in amino acids: CASILVIAGGRKDTQYF. CDR3 in DNA: TGTGCCAGCATTTTAGTGATAGCGGGGGGGAGAAAAGATACGCAGTATTTT.

This clone was found once. The rearrangement uses TRBV4-1 and TRBJ2-1; 13 nucleotides match TRBD2. The junction had 6 bases not matched to a gene; V was cut back by 0 bases and J by 7 bases. The germline V gene has CDR1 MGHRA and CDR2 YSYEKL. The CDR3 is 17 amino acids. CDR3 nucleotide sequence: TGCGCCAGCAGCCAAGAAAGACCGGGACTAGCGGGAAATGAGCAGTTCTTC. As protein: CASSQERPGLAGNEQFF.

V gene TRBV27 combines with J gene TRBJ2-1, with 14 nucleotides matching TRBD2. Germline V CDR1 and CDR2: MNHEY, SMNVEV (reference sequence). Trimming took 6 bases from V and 1 from J; bases not matched to a gene: 11. The CDR3 covers 19 residues. CDR3: CASRPGTSGSIGSYNEQFF. The CDR3 DNA sequence: TGTGCCAGCAGACCGGGGACTAGCGGGAGTATTGGGTCCTACAATGAGCAGTTCTTC.

The chain has TRBV7-9 and TRBJ2-7, with 8 bases matching TRBD1. J was trimmed by 7 bases and V by 2 bases; bases with no gene match: 10. The CDR3 loop spans 15 amino acids. Germline lookup yields CDR1 SEHNR and CDR2 FQNEAQ (reference sequence). In nucleotides, the CDR3 is TGTGCCAGCAGCTTAAATTCAGGGGGCGCGGGTGAGCAGTACTTC. Its translation: CASSLNSGGAGEQYF.

The chain couples TRBV7-9 to TRBJ2-2; 7 nucleotides agree with TRBD1. This CDR3 contains 15 residues. Germline CDR1 is SEHNR and CDR2 is FQNEAQ (reference sequence). The V segment lost 5 bases and the J segment 4 bases; nucleotides outside the gene matches: 7. The CDR3 nucleotides read TGTGCCAGCAGCCCGACAGGGTTGAGCACCGGGGAGCTGTTTTTT. It codes for CASSPTGLSTGELFF.

V and J are TRBV5-5 and TRBJ2-3; possibly TRBD2 for D (6 bases). Germline V gene sequence: CDR1 SGHKS, CDR2 YYEKEE (reference sequence). The CDR3 loop spans 16 amino acids. Between the trimmed V and J ends, which lost 0 bases and 2 bases, there was a span of 13 bases. CDR3 DNA: TGTGCCAGCAGCTTGGGATTAGCGGCGTACACAGATACGCAGTATTTT. Translated, it gives CASSLGLAAYTDTQYF.